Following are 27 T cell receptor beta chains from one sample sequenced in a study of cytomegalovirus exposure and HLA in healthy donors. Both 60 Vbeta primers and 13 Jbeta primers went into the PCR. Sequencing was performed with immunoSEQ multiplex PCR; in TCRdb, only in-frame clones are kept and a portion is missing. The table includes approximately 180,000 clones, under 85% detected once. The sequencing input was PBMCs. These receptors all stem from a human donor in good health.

The CDR3 region has the DNA TGTGCCAGCAGCGACAGGCAGAACTACTATGGCTACACCTTC. Its translation is CASSDRQNYYGYTF. The V gene is TRBV9, the J gene TRBJ1-2, with D possibly being TRBD1 (5 bases). CDR3 size: 14 residues. Germline CDR1 is SGDLS and CDR2 is YYNGEE. Deletions cut 3 bases from V and 3 bases from J, with 12 bases between.

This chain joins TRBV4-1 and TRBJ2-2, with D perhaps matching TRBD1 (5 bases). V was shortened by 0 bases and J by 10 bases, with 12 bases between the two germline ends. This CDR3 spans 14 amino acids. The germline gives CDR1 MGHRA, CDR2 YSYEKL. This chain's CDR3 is CASSQDGAAMELFF. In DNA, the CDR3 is TGCGCCAGCAGCCAAGATGGGGCGGCTATGGAGCTGTTTTTT.

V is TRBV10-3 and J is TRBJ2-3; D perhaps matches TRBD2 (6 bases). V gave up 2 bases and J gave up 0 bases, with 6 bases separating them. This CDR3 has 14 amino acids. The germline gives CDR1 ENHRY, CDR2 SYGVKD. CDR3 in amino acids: CAISEAGSTDTQYF. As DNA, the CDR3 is TGTGCCATCAGTGAGGCGGGGAGCACAGATACGCAGTATTTT.

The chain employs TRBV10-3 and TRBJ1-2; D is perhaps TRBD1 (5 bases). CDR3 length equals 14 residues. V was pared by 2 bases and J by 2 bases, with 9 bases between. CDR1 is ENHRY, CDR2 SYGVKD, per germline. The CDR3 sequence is CAISEGRVNYGYTF. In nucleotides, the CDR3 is TGTGCCATCAGTGAGGGCAGGGTAAACTATGGCTACACCTTC.

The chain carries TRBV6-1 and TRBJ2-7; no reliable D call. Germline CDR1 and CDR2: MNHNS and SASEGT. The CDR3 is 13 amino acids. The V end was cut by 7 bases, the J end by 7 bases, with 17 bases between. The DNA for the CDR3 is TGTGCCAGCATCCGTCCCGGGTCCCGGGAGCAGTACTTC. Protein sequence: CASIRPGSREQYF.

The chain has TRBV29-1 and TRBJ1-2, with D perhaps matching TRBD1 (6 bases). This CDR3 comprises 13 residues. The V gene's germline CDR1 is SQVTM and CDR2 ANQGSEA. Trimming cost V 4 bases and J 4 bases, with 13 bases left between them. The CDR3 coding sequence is TGCAGCGTTGGTCCCAGGGGAGTCTATGGCTACACCTTC. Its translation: CSVGPRGVYGYTF.

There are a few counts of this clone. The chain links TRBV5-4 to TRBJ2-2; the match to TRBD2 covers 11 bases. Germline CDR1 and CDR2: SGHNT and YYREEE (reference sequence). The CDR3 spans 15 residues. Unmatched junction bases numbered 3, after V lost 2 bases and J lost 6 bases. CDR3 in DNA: TGTGCCAGCAGCTTTAGCGGGGGGGCCCCCGGGGAGCTGTTTTTT. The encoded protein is CASSFSGGAPGELFF.

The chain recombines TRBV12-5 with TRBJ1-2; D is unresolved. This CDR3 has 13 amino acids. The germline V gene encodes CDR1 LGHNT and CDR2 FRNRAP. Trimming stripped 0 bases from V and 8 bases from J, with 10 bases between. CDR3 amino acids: CASGLVPGRGYTF. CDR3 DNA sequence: TGTGCTAGTGGTTTGGTACCAGGCAGAGGCTACACCTTC.

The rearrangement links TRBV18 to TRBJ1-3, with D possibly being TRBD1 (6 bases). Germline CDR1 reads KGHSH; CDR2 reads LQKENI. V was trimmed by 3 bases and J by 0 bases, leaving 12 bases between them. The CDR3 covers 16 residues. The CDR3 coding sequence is TGTGCCAGCTCACCTCCAGGGGATCCCTCTGGAAACACCATATATTTT. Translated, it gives CASSPPGDPSGNTIYF.

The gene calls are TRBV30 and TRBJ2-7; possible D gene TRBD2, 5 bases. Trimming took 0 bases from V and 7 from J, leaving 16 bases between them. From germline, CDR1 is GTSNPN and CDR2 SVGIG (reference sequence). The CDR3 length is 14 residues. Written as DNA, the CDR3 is TGTGCCTGGAGTGTCTCGACTCCGTCGGGAGAGCAGTACTTC. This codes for CAWSVSTPSGEQYF. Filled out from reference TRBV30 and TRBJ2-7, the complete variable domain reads SQTIHQWPATLVQPVGSPLSLECTVEGTSNPNLYWYRQAAGRGLQLLFYSVGIGQISSEVPQNLSASRPQDRQFILSSKKLLLSDSGFYLCAWSVSTPSGEQYFGPGTRLTVT.

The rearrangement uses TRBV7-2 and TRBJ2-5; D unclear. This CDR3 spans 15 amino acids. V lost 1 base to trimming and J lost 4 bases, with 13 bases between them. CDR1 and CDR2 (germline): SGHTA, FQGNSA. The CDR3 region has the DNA TGTGCCAGCAGCTTAGTGGCCTCCCGAACAGAGACCCAGTACTTC. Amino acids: CASSLVASRTETQYF.

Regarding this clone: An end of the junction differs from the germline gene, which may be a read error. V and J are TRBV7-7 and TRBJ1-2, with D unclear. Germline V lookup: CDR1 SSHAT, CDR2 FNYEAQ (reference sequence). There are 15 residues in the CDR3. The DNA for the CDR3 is TGTGCTAGCAGCTTAGGGTGGAGCTGGTACTATGGCTACACCTTC. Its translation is CASSLGWSWYYGYTF.

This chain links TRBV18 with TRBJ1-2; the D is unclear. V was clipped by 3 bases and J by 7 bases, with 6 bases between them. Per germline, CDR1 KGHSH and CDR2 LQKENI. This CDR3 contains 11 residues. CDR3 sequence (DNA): TGTGCCAGCTCACCCGGGTCTGGCTACACCTTC. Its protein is CASSPGSGYTF.

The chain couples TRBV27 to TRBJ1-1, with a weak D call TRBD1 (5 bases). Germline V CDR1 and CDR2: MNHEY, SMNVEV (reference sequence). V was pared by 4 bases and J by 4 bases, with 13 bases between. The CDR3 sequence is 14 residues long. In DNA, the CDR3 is TGTGCCAGCAGTTCGGGCCCGGGGGTCACTGAAGCTTTCTTT. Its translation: CASSSGPGVTEAFF.

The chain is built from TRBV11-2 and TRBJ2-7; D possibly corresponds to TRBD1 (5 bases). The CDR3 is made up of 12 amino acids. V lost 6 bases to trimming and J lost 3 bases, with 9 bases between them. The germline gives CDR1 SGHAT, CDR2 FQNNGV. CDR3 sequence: CASRLTDYEQYF. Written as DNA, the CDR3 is TGTGCCAGCAGATTGACAGACTACGAGCAGTACTTC.

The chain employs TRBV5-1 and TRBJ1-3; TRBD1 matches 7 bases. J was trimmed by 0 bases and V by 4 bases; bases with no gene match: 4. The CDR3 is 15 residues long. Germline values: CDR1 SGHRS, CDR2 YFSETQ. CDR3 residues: CASSVGQASGNTIYF. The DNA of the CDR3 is TGCGCCAGCAGCGTAGGACAGGCCTCTGGAAACACCATATATTTT.

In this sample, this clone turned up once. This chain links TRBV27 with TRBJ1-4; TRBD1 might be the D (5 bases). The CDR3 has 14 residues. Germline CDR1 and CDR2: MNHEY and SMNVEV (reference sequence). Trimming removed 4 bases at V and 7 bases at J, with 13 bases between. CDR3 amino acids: CASSSGAVSEKLFF. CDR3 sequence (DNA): TGTGCCAGCAGTTCTGGGGCTGTGAGTGAAAAACTGTTTTTT.

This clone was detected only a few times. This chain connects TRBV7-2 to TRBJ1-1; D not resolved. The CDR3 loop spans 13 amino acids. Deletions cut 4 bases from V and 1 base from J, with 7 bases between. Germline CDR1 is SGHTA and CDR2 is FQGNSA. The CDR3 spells CASSSLSNTEAFF. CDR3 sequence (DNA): TGTGCCAGCAGCTCCCTGTCGAACACTGAAGCTTTCTTT.

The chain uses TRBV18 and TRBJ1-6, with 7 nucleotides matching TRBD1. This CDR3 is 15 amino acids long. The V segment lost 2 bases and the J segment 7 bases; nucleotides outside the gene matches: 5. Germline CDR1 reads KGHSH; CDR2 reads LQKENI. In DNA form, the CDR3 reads TGTGCCAGCTCACCAAGACAGGGTATGAATTCACCCCTCCACTTT. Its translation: CASSPRQGMNSPLHF.

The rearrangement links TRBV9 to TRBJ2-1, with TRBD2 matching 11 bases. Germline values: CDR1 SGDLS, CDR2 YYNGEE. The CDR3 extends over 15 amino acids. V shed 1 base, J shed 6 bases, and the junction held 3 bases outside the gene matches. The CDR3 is CASSVKLAGGNEQFF. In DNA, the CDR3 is TGTGCCAGCAGCGTAAAGCTAGCGGGGGGCAATGAGCAGTTCTTC.

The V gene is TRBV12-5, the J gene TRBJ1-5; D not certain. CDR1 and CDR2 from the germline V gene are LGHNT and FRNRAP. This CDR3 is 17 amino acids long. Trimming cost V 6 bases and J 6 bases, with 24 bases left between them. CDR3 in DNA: TGTGCTAGTGGCACCCGTCGCCTAGGCCACGAGGGTCAGCCCCAGCATTTT. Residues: CASGTRRLGHEGQPQHF.

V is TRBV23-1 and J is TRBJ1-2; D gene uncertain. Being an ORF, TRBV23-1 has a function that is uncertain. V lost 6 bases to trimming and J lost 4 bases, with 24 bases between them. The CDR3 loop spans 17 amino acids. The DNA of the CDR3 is TGCGCCAGCAGGCAGAATGCGTACGGGGTTCGGGCCTATGGCTACACCTTC. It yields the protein CASRQNAYGVRAYGYTF.

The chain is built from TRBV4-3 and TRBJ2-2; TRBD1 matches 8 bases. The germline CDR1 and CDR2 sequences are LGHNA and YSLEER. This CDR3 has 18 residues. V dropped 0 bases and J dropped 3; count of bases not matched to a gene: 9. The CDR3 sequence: CASSQELGQGSYTGELFF. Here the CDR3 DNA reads TGCGCCAGCAGCCAAGAATTAGGACAGGGATCGTACACCGGGGAGCTGTTTTTT.

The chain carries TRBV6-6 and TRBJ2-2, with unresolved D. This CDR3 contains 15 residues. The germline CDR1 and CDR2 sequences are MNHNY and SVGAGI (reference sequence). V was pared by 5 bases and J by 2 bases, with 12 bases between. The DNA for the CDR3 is TGTGCCAGCAGTAGCTTACAGATTAACACCGGGGAGCTGTTTTTT. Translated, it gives CASSSLQINTGELFF.

The CDR3 DNA follows: TGTGCCTGGAGTGCCCACAGTAACACCGGGGAGCTGTTTTTT. Translation gives CAWSAHSNTGELFF. The chain combines TRBV30 with TRBJ2-2, with D uncertain. CDR3 size: 14 residues. The germline V gene has CDR1 GTSNPN and CDR2 SVGIG (reference sequence). The V end lost 1 base, the J end lost 2 bases, and 8 bases lay between the germline ends.

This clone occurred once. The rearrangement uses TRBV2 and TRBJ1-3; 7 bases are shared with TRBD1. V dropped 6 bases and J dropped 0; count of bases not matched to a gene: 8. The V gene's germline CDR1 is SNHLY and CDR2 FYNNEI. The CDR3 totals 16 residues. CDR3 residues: CASSLGQPNSGNTIYF. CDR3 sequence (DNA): TGTGCCAGCAGCCTGGGACAGCCGAACTCTGGAAACACCATATATTTT.

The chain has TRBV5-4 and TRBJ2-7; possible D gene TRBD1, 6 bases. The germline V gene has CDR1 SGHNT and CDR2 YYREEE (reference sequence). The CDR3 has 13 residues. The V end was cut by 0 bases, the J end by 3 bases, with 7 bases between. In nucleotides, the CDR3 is TGTGCCAGCAGCTTGGAGGACAGCTACGAGCAGTACTTC. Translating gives CASSLEDSYEQYF.